The 4 T cell receptor beta chains in this list originate from one sample, sequenced in a study of OX40 agonist ivuxolimab in advanced cancers. Assay: immunoSEQ multiplex PCR; the TCRdb copy retains only in-frame clones and omits some. This sample carries some 150,000 clones, just over 90% of them seen once, and the ten largest clones take roughly 1.1%. The sample here was CD4+ or CD8+ T cells sorted from blood, taken in a trial of the OX40 agonist ivuxolimab. Receptors were obtained from an adult with an advanced solid tumor such as melanoma, head and neck, liver or kidney cancer.

V gene TRBV29-1 combines with J gene TRBJ1-1; D gene unclear. The CDR3 consists of 13 residues. Trimming took off 5 bases at V and 0 bases at J, with 10 bases between the two ends. Per germline, CDR1 SQVTM and CDR2 ANQGSEA. The CDR3 reads CSVSGSLNTEAFF. For the CDR3, the DNA is TGCAGCGTTAGTGGTAGCTTGAACACTGAAGCTTTCTTT.

V and J are TRBV11-2 and TRBJ2-4; the D gene is possibly TRBD2 (6 bases). V was shortened by 0 bases and J by 9 bases, with 12 bases between the two germline ends. CDR1 SGHAT and CDR2 FQNNGV come from the germline V gene. This CDR3 is built from 14 residues. CDR3 sequence (DNA): TGTGCCAGCAGCTTAGATCCGGGGGAGAGCATTCAGTACTTC. It specifies CASSLDPGESIQYF.

This chain links TRBV28 with TRBJ2-7, with unresolved D. Germline values: CDR1 MDHEN, CDR2 SYDVKM. The CDR3 consists of 15 residues. Trimming took off 3 bases at V and 3 bases at J, with 15 bases between the two ends. CDR3 coding DNA: TGTGCCAGCAGTTTTACTACCCTGGCAGGCTACGAGCAGTACTTC. Translating gives CASSFTTLAGYEQYF.

In DNA, the CDR3 is TGTGCCAGCAGTTTGACAGGATATTCCTACAATGAGCAGTTCTTC. Translation: CASSLTGYSYNEQFF. This chain connects TRBV27 to TRBJ2-1; possible D gene TRBD1, 6 bases. V lost 3 bases to trimming and J lost 1 base, with 10 bases between them. Germline V lookup: CDR1 MNHEY, CDR2 SMNVEV (reference sequence). CDR3 length equals 15 residues.